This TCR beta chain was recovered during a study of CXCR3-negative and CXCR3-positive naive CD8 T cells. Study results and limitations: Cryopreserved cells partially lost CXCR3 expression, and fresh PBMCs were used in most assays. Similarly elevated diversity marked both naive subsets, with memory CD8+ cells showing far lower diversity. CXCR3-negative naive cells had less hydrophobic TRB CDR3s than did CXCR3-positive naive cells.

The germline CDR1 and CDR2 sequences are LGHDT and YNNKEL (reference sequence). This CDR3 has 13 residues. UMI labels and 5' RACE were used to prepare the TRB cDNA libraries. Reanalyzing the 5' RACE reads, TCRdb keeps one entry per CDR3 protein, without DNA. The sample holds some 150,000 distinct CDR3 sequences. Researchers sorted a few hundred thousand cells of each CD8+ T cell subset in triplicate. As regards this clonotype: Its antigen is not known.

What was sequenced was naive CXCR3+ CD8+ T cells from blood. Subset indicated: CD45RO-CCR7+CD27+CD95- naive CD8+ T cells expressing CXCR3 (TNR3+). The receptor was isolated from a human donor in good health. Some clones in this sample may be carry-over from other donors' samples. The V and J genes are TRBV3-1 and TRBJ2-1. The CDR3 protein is CASSPSNYNEQFF.